These 4 T cell receptor beta chains were sequenced from one sample in a study of T cell responses to AZD1222 COVID-19 vaccine. Sequenced by immunoSEQ multiplex PCR; TCRdb stores in-frame clones only, minus some. The data contain 140,000 to 150,000 clones, more than 85% of them singletons. The sample here was peripheral blood, taken on day 0 of AZD1222 vaccination. The receptors derive from an adult in good health.

In its sample, this clone was seen once. The V and J genes are TRBV30 and TRBJ2-7; a weak D match, TRBD1 (6 bases). V was shortened by 2 bases and J by 2 bases, with 16 bases between the two germline ends. This CDR3 has 15 residues. Germline CDR1 and CDR2: GTSNPN and SVGIG (reference sequence). In DNA form, the CDR3 reads TGTGCCTGGAGTCCGCTAGGGGGTTCGGCCTACGAGCAGTACTTC. This translates into CAWSPLGGSAYEQYF.

The V gene is TRBV5-1, the J gene TRBJ1-1, with 7 bases identical to TRBD1. Germline V gene data show CDR1 as SGHRS and CDR2 as YFSETQ. This CDR3 has 16 residues. Unmatched junction bases numbered 6, after V lost 0 bases and J lost 1 base. The chain's CDR3 is CASSLAIRTGNTEAFF. CDR3 nucleotide sequence: TGCGCCAGCAGCTTGGCAATCAGGACAGGGAACACTGAAGCTTTCTTT.

The rearrangement links TRBV29-1 to TRBJ2-7, with 13 nucleotides matching TRBD2. J lost 0 bases, V lost 7 bases, and 6 bases had no gene match. CDR1 is SQVTM, CDR2 ANQGSEA, per germline. The CDR3 sequence is 15 residues long. CDR3 residues: CSARLAGGTSYEQYF. CDR3 DNA: TGCAGCGCCCGACTAGCGGGAGGCACCTCCTACGAGCAGTACTTC.

This sequence joins TRBV19 and TRBJ1-6; D is uncertain. Trimming left V 5 bases short and J 2 bases short, with 13 bases between. Germline-derived CDR1 and CDR2 are LNHDA and SQIVND (reference sequence). The CDR3 totals 16 residues. CDR3 sequence: CASSDPGNTYNSPLHF. The CDR3 region has the DNA TGTGCCAGTAGTGACCCGGGAAACACCTATAATTCACCCCTCCACTTT. Full variable domain (outside the CDR3, taken from reference TRBV19 and TRBJ1-6): DGGITQSPKYLFRKEGQNVTLSCEQNLNHDAMYWYRQDPGQGLRLIYYSQIVNDFQKGDIAEGYSVSREKKESFPLTVTSAQKNPTAFYLCASSDPGNTYNSPLHFGNGTRLTVT.